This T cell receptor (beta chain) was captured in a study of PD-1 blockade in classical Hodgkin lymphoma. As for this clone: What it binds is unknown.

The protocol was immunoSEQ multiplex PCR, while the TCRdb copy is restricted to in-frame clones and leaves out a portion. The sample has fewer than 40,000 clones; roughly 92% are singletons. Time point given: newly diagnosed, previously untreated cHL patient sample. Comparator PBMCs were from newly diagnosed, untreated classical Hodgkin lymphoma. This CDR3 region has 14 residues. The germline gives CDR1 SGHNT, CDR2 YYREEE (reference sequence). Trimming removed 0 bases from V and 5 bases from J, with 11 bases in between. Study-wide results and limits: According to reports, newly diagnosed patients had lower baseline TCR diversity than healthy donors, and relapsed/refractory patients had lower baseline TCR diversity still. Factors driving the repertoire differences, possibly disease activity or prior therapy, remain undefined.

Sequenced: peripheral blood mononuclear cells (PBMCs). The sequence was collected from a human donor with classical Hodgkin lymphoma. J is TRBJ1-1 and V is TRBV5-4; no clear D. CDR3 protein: CASSLGSHGTEAFF. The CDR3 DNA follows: TGTGCCAGCAGCTTGGGGTCCCACGGGACTGAAGCTTTCTTT.